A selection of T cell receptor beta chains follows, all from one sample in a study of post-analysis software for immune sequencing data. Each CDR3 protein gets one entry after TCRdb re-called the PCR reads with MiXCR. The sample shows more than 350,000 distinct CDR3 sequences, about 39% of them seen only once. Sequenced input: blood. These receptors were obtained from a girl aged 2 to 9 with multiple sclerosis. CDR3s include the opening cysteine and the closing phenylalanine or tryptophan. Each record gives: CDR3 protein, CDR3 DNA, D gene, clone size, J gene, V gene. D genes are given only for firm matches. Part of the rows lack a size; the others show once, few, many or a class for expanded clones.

CDR3 protein: CASSPISSGRAYEQYF; CDR3 DNA: TGCGCCAGCAGTCCCATCTCTAGCGGGAGGGCCTACGAGCAGTACTTC; D gene: TRBD2; clone size: few; J gene: TRBJ2-7; V gene: TRBV5-1
CDR3 protein: CASSETSESTDAQYF; CDR3 DNA: TGTGCCAGCAGTGAGACTAGCGAAAGCACAGATGCGCAGTATTTT; D gene: TRBD2; clone size: NA; J gene: TRBJ2-3; V gene: TRBV6-2/TRBV6-3
CDR3 protein: CASSWSVGTYEQYF; CDR3 DNA: TGTGCCAGCAGTTGGTCGGTCGGCACCTACGAGCAGTACTTC; D gene: NA; clone size: NA; J gene: TRBJ2-7; V gene: TRBV28
CDR3 protein: CASSPEIASGANVLTF; CDR3 DNA: TGTGCCAGCAGCCCCGAGATTGCCTCTGGGGCCAACGTCCTGACTTTC; D gene: NA; clone size: NA; J gene: TRBJ2-6; V gene: TRBV7-2
CDR3 protein: CASSPGTGDGYTF; CDR3 DNA: TGTGCCAGCAGTCCCGGGACAGGGGATGGCTACACCTTC; D gene: TRBD1; clone size: NA; J gene: TRBJ1-2; V gene: TRBV28
CDR3 protein: CASSFSPGTGESYEQFF; CDR3 DNA: TGTGCCAGCAGTTTTTCTCCGGGGACAGGCGAATCCTACGAGCAGTTCTTC; D gene: TRBD1; clone size: NA; J gene: TRBJ2-1; V gene: TRBV28
CDR3 protein: CSVEKIAGVGEQYF; CDR3 DNA: TGCAGCGTTGAGAAAATAGCGGGAGTAGGCGAGCAGTACTTC; D gene: TRBD2; clone size: few; J gene: TRBJ2-7; V gene: TRBV29-1
CDR3 protein: CASSLEPDEQFF; CDR3 DNA: TGCGCCAGCAGCTTGGAACCCGATGAGCAGTTCTTC; D gene: NA; clone size: once; J gene: TRBJ2-1; V gene: TRBV5-1
CDR3 protein: CASSSPGLVSYEQYF; CDR3 DNA: TGTGCCAGCAGCTCACCGGGACTAGTTTCCTACGAGCAGTACTTC; D gene: TRBD2; clone size: few; J gene: TRBJ2-7; V gene: TRBV7-2
CDR3 protein: CASSRPSGGTANEQFF; CDR3 DNA: TGTGCCAGCAGCCGTCCTAGCGGGGGGACGGCAAATGAGCAGTTCTTC; D gene: TRBD2; clone size: NA; J gene: TRBJ2-1; V gene: TRBV7-2
CDR3 protein: CATSEGTASSYNEQFF; CDR3 DNA: TGTGCCACCAGTGAAGGGACCGCAAGCTCCTACAATGAGCAGTTCTTC; D gene: NA; clone size: few; J gene: TRBJ2-1; V gene: TRBV24-1
CDR3 protein: CSVGASGGGNEQFF; CDR3 DNA: TGCAGCGTTGGAGCTAGCGGGGGGGGGAATGAGCAGTTCTTC; D gene: TRBD2; clone size: NA; J gene: TRBJ2-1; V gene: TRBV29-1
CDR3 protein: CASSLGSNEQYF; CDR3 DNA: TGTGCCAGCAGCTTAGGATCCAACGAGCAGTACTTC; D gene: NA; clone size: few; J gene: TRBJ2-7; V gene: TRBV7-9
CDR3 protein: CASSVLAGVSNEQFF; CDR3 DNA: TGTGCCAGCAGCGTCCTAGCGGGGGTCTCCAATGAGCAGTTCTTC; D gene: TRBD2; clone size: once; J gene: TRBJ2-1; V gene: TRBV3-1
CDR3 protein: CSAPRGSLSYEQYF; CDR3 DNA: TGCAGTGCTCCTCGGGGGTCTCTCTCCTACGAGCAGTACTTC; D gene: NA; clone size: NA; J gene: TRBJ2-7; V gene: TRBV20-1
CDR3 protein: CASSPGTSGSIGETQYF; CDR3 DNA: TGTGCCAGCAGCCCCGGGACTAGCGGGAGTATAGGGGAGACCCAGTACTTC; D gene: TRBD2; clone size: NA; J gene: TRBJ2-5; V gene: TRBV6-1
CDR3 protein: CASGLVVRGSGEQYF; CDR3 DNA: TGTGCTAGTGGTTTGGTAGTCAGGGGATCGGGAGAGCAGTACTTC; D gene: NA; clone size: NA; J gene: TRBJ2-5; V gene: TRBV12-5
CDR3 protein: CASSDDRLNYGYTF; CDR3 DNA: TGTGCCAGCAGCGACGATCGACTTAACTATGGCTACACCTTC; D gene: NA; clone size: NA; J gene: TRBJ1-2; V gene: TRBV2
CDR3 protein: CASGGLAGRSSEQYF; CDR3 DNA: TGTGCCAGCGGGGGACTAGCGGGAAGGTCGAGCGAGCAGTACTTC; D gene: TRBD2; clone size: few; J gene: TRBJ2-7; V gene: TRBV10-3
CDR3 protein: CASSEVGQGGFYYGYTF; CDR3 DNA: TGTGCCAGCAGTGAAGTGGGACAGGGGGGGTTCTACTATGGCTACACCTTC; D gene: TRBD1; clone size: few; J gene: TRBJ1-2; V gene: TRBV6-1
CDR3 protein: CASSPGQGRYEQYF; CDR3 DNA: TGTGCCAGCAGCCCCGGGCAGGGGAGATACGAGCAGTACTTC; D gene: NA; clone size: NA; J gene: TRBJ2-7; V gene: TRBV12-3/TRBV12-4
CDR3 protein: CASSSRGLETQYF; CDR3 DNA: TGTGCCAGCAGTTCGCGAGGGTTGGAGACCCAGTACTTC; D gene: NA; clone size: NA; J gene: TRBJ2-5; V gene: TRBV28
CDR3 protein: CASRGLRETQYF; CDR3 DNA: TGTGCCAGCAGGGGACTAAGGGAGACCCAGTACTTC; D gene: TRBD2; clone size: NA; J gene: TRBJ2-5; V gene: TRBV6-1
CDR3 protein: CASSHSDRVYETQYF; CDR3 DNA: TGTGCCAGCAGCCACTCGGACAGGGTCTACGAGACCCAGTACTTC; D gene: TRBD1; clone size: NA; J gene: TRBJ2-5; V gene: TRBV11-1
CDR3 protein: CSASSTGSGANYGYTF; CDR3 DNA: TGCAGTGCATCCTCGACAGGGTCAGGGGCTAACTATGGCTACACCTTC; D gene: TRBD1; clone size: NA; J gene: TRBJ1-2; V gene: TRBV20-1
CDR3 protein: CASSPRGRLYGYTF; CDR3 DNA: TGTGCCAGCAGCCCCAGGGGGCGGCTCTATGGCTACACCTTC; D gene: TRBD1; clone size: NA; J gene: TRBJ1-2; V gene: TRBV5-8
CDR3 protein: CAIKDASGTQETQYF; CDR3 DNA: TGTGCCATCAAAGACGCTAGCGGGACACAAGAGACCCAGTACTTC; D gene: TRBD2; clone size: NA; J gene: TRBJ2-5; V gene: TRBV10-3
CDR3 protein: CASSRRQGDYGYTF; CDR3 DNA: TGTGCCAGCAGCCGACGACAGGGGGACTATGGCTACACCTTC; D gene: TRBD1; clone size: few; J gene: TRBJ1-2; V gene: TRBV3-1
CDR3 protein: CSVNPGTHYGYTF; CDR3 DNA: TGCAGTGTCAACCCCGGGACACACTATGGCTACACCTTC; D gene: NA; clone size: NA; J gene: TRBJ1-2; V gene: TRBV20-1
CDR3 protein: CSARGTSDYEQYF; CDR3 DNA: TGCAGTGCTAGAGGGACTAGCGATTACGAGCAGTACTTC; D gene: TRBD2; clone size: many; J gene: TRBJ2-7; V gene: TRBV20-1
CDR3 protein: CSVQGAEETQYF; CDR3 DNA: TGCAGCGTCCAAGGGGCAGAAGAGACCCAGTACTTC; D gene: NA; clone size: NA; J gene: TRBJ2-5; V gene: TRBV29-1
CDR3 protein: CASRYRETQYF; CDR3 DNA: TGTGCCAGCAGATATCGGGAGACCCAGTACTTC; D gene: NA; clone size: few; J gene: TRBJ2-5; V gene: TRBV12-3/TRBV12-4
CDR3 protein: CASSYGESYNEQFF; CDR3 DNA: TGTGCCAGCAGTTACGGGGAATCCTACAATGAGCAGTTCTTC; D gene: NA; clone size: NA; J gene: TRBJ2-1; V gene: TRBV7-2
CDR3 protein: CASSSPVSNEQFF; CDR3 DNA: TGCGCCAGCAGCTCACCAGTTAGCAATGAGCAGTTCTTC; D gene: NA; clone size: NA; J gene: TRBJ2-1; V gene: TRBV5-1
CDR3 protein: CSAVRTSGSSYEQYF; CDR3 DNA: TGCAGTGCTGTGAGGACTAGCGGGAGCTCCTACGAGCAGTACTTC; D gene: TRBD2; clone size: few; J gene: TRBJ2-7; V gene: TRBV20-1
CDR3 protein: CASSQDGRNEQFF; CDR3 DNA: TGTGCCAGCAGTCAAGACGGCCGCAATGAGCAGTTCTTC; D gene: NA; clone size: NA; J gene: TRBJ2-1; V gene: TRBV28
CDR3 protein: CASSRKGANYGYTF; CDR3 DNA: TGTGCCAGCAGCCGGAAGGGGGCGAACTATGGCTACACCTTC; D gene: TRBD1; clone size: few; J gene: TRBJ1-2; V gene: TRBV3-1
CDR3 protein: CASSSGRVNSPLHF; CDR3 DNA: TGTGCCAGCAGCTCCGGACGGGTTAATTCACCCCTCCACTTT; D gene: NA; clone size: few; J gene: TRBJ1-6; V gene: TRBV7-6
CDR3 protein: CASSPGGRLQGTQYF; CDR3 DNA: TGTGCCAGCTCACCGGGCGGGCGCCTCCAAGGGACCCAGTACTTC; D gene: NA; clone size: NA; J gene: TRBJ2-5; V gene: TRBV18
CDR3 protein: CASSWRAGTARYEQYF; CDR3 DNA: TGTGCCAGCAGTTGGAGAGCCGGGACAGCGCGTTACGAGCAGTACTTC; D gene: TRBD1; clone size: few; J gene: TRBJ2-7; V gene: TRBV6-1
CDR3 protein: CASSRKTGIIQETQYF; CDR3 DNA: TGTGCCAGCAGTCGAAAAACGGGGATAATACAAGAGACCCAGTACTTC; D gene: NA; clone size: NA; J gene: TRBJ2-5; V gene: TRBV12-3/TRBV12-4
CDR3 protein: CASSLMGGDTQYF; CDR3 DNA: TGTGCCAGCAGCTTAATGGGGGGAGATACGCAGTATTTT; D gene: NA; clone size: NA; J gene: TRBJ2-3; V gene: TRBV11-2
CDR3 protein: CASSLRSVISGNTIYF; CDR3 DNA: TGTGCCAGCAGTTTAAGGTCCGTCATCTCTGGAAACACCATATATTTT; D gene: NA; clone size: NA; J gene: TRBJ1-3; V gene: TRBV12-3/TRBV12-4
CDR3 protein: CATSDGTGTSPLHF; CDR3 DNA: TGTGCCACCAGTGATGGGACGGGGACTTCACCCCTCCACTTT; D gene: NA; clone size: NA; J gene: TRBJ1-6; V gene: TRBV24-1
CDR3 protein: CASSPRLVPYEQYF; CDR3 DNA: TGTGCCAGCAGCCCTCGACTAGTTCCCTACGAGCAGTACTTC; D gene: NA; clone size: few; J gene: TRBJ2-7; V gene: TRBV7-2
CDR3 protein: CASSLNSPNYGYTF; CDR3 DNA: TGTGCCAGCAGTTTAAACAGCCCAAACTATGGCTACACCTTC; D gene: NA; clone size: few; J gene: TRBJ1-2; V gene: TRBV12-3/TRBV12-4
CDR3 protein: CASSLRGHMRTYEQYF; CDR3 DNA: TGCGCCAGCAGCTTAAGGGGACATATGAGAACCTACGAGCAGTACTTC; D gene: NA; clone size: few; J gene: TRBJ2-7; V gene: TRBV5-1